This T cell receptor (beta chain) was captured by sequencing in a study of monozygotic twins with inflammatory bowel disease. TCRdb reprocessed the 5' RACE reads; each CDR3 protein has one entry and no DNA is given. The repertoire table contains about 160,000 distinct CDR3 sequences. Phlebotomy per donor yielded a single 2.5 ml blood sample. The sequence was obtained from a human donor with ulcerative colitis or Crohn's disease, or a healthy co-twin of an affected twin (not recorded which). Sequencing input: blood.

The CDR3 is CASSFTSPYTEAFF. This sequence joins TRBV5-1 and TRBJ1-1; TCRdb indicates TRBD1, and absent DNA this call remains unverified. The CDR3 sequence is 14 residues long. Germline V gives CDR1 SGHRS, CDR2 YFSETQ. Drawing the rest from reference TRBV5-1 and TRBJ1-1, the complete variable domain is KAGVTQTPRYLIKTRGQQVTLSCSPISGHRSVSWYQQTPGQGLQFLFEYFSETQRNKGNFPGRFSGRQFSNSRSEMNVSTLELGDSALYLCASSFTSPYTEAFFGQGTRLTVV.